This entry lists 18 T cell receptor beta chains sequenced from one sample in a study of identical twins. TCRdb fed the 5' RACE reads into MiXCR, producing one record per CDR3 protein. This sample has roughly 1,500,000 distinct CDR3 sequences, with around a third found just once. Source material: cord blood. Receptor source: a newborn girl in good health.

The rearrangement links TRBV12-3 or TRBV12-4 to TRBJ2-1; 8 nucleotides align to TRBD1. V lost 5 bases to trimming and J lost 12 bases; unmatched junction nucleotides: 12. The CDR3 covers 14 residues. CDR3 protein: CASSRTGTPYGQFF. CDR3 nucleotides: TGTGCCAGCAGTCGGACAGGGACCCCTTATGGGCAGTTCTTC.

This clonotype was observed a few times. V is TRBV4-2 and J is TRBJ2-1, with 9 bases matching TRBD2. Trimming removed 5 bases from V and 3 bases from J; junction bases left unmatched: 8. This CDR3 contains 16 residues. Germline CDR1 reads LGHNA; CDR2 reads YNFKEQ. CDR3 region: CASSSGSGGSYNEQFF. DNA of the CDR3: TGTGCCAGCAGCTCAGGTAGCGGGGGAAGCTACAATGAGCAGTTCTTC.

This clonotype was counted only a few times. The chain joins TRBV5-5 to TRBJ1-6, with a tentative D call TRBD1 (6 bases). V was cut by 0 bases and J by 5 bases, with 9 bases left in between. Germline V gene sequence: CDR1 SGHKS, CDR2 YYEKEE (reference sequence). The CDR3 sequence is 15 residues long. DNA of the CDR3: TGTGCCAGCAGCTTGGCCCCAGGGGATAATTCACCCCTCCACTTT. Translation: CASSLAPGDNSPLHF.

This clonotype was recorded a few times. V usage is TRBV28 and J usage is TRBJ2-1, with TRBD1 matching over 7 bases. The CDR3 spans 15 residues. The germline V gene encodes CDR1 MDHEN and CDR2 SYDVKM. The ends lost 3 bases at V and 8 bases at J; junction bases unmatched: 10. The CDR3 nucleotides are TGTGCCAGCAGTTTCAGCCCAACAGGGGACGATGAGCAGTTCTTC. Residues: CASSFSPTGDDEQFF.

The chain couples TRBV2 to TRBJ1-1, with 7 bases aligning to TRBD1. Germline V gene lookup returns CDR1 SNHLY and CDR2 FYNNEI. The CDR3 extends over 15 amino acids. V was pared by 6 bases and J by 4 bases, with 11 bases of the junction left unmatched. The DNA for the CDR3 is TGTGCCAGCAGCGCAAATCCCTCAGGGGGCACTGAAGCTTTCTTT. This codes for CASSANPSGGTEAFF. Supplemented by reference TRBV2 and TRBJ1-1, the full variable domain reads EPEVTQTPSHQVTQMGQEVILRCVPISNHLYFYWYRQILGQKVEFLVSFYNNEISEKSEIFDDQFSVERPDGSNFTLKIRSTKLEDSAMYFCASSANPSGGTEAFFGQGTRLTVV.

The CDR3 nucleotides read TGCAGTGCTAGAGGGACCTCTAACTACGAGCAGTACTTC. Amino acids: CSARGTSNYEQYF. The J gene is TRBJ2-7, the V gene TRBV20-1; D is unclear. Germline V gene sequence: CDR1 DFQATT, CDR2 SNEGSKA (reference sequence). The CDR3 spans 13 residues. V was cut by 1 base and J by 3 bases, with 10 bases left in between.

This clonotype appeared a few times. The chain couples TRBV20-1 to TRBJ2-5; D is uncertain. Trimming took 6 bases from V and 1 from J, leaving 12 bases between them. Germline CDR1 DFQATT, CDR2 SNEGSKA (reference sequence). This CDR3 has 13 amino acids. CDR3 in DNA: TGCAGTGCCCCTCGCCCCCTCCAAGAGACCCAGTACTTC. It codes for CSAPRPLQETQYF.

The chain joins TRBV9 to TRBJ2-3; D is perhaps TRBD1 (5 bases). The V end was cut by 3 bases, the J end by 3 bases, with 11 bases between. There are 14 residues in the CDR3. From germline, CDR1 is SGDLS and CDR2 YYNGEE. The CDR3 spells CASSGVGATDTQYF. The CDR3 DNA follows: TGTGCCAGCAGCGGCGTAGGGGCAACAGATACGCAGTATTTT.

A few counts support this clonotype. This chain connects TRBV6-4 to TRBJ2-1; TRBD2 might be the D (6 bases). CDR3 length: 15 residues. Looked up from germline, CDR1 is MRHNA and CDR2 is SNTAGT. V was pared by 3 bases and J by 11 bases, with 20 bases between. CDR3 nucleotide sequence: TGTGCCAGCAGTGATCTAGCGTATGGGGCAAATCAGCAGTTCTTC. Translated: CASSDLAYGANQQFF.

DNA for the CDR3: TGCAGTGCTGGGACAGGATGGGGCTACACCTTC. This sequence encodes CSAGTGWGYTF. The genes are TRBV20-1 and TRBJ1-2, with 8 nucleotides matching TRBD1. V dropped 5 bases and J dropped 8; count of bases not matched to a gene: 4. This CDR3 comprises 11 residues. The germline CDR1 and CDR2 sequences are DFQATT and SNEGSKA (reference sequence).

The chain couples TRBV20-1 to TRBJ2-3; possibly TRBD1 for D (6 bases). The CDR3 has 15 amino acids. The ends were cut back, 5 bases at V and 0 bases at J, with 15 bases in the middle. Germline CDR1 is DFQATT and CDR2 is SNEGSKA (reference sequence). The CDR3 DNA reads TGCAGTGCTGATGACAGGCCACCTAGCACAGATACGCAGTATTTT. It translates to CSADDRPPSTDTQYF.

This clonotype was counted between two and nine times. The rearrangement joins TRBV27 to TRBJ2-4; TRBD1 or TRBD2 may be the D gene (5 bases each). The CDR3 has 18 residues. The germline V gene has CDR1 MNHEY and CDR2 SMNVEV (reference sequence). Trimming pared 8 bases from V and 0 bases from J, leaving 23 bases between. The CDR3, as DNA: TGTGCCAGCTCCCGCAAGAGGGGCCTGAACCTAGCCAAAAACATTCAGTACTTC. Translated, it gives CASSRKRGLNLAKNIQYF.

The chain has TRBV15 and TRBJ1-6; a possible D gene is TRBD1 (5 bases). Germline CDR1 LNHNV, CDR2 YYDKDF (reference sequence). Trimming pared 5 bases from V and 7 bases from J, leaving 18 bases between. CDR3 length: 16 residues. CDR3 residues: CATSPRTGPGNSPLHF. The CDR3 region has the DNA TGTGCCACCAGCCCCCGGACGGGGCCTGGGAATTCACCCCTCCACTTT.

This clonotype occurred once. The chain recombines TRBV4-3 with TRBJ2-5; D call uncertain. Germline CDR1 reads LGHNA; CDR2 reads YSLEER. The V end was cut by 0 bases, the J end by 13 bases, with 15 bases between. This CDR3 is 13 amino acids long. CDR3 nucleotides: TGCGCCAGCAGCCAAGATGTACAGCTTAGGAGGTACTTC. Translating it yields CASSQDVQLRRYF.

The rearrangement uses TRBV6-1 and TRBJ2-3; D possibly corresponds to TRBD1 (6 bases). The V end was cut by 6 bases, the J end by 0 bases, with 16 bases between. The CDR3 covers 16 residues. The germline V gene encodes CDR1 MNHNS and CDR2 SASEGT. The CDR3 nucleotides are TGTGCCAGCAGCCCACAGGGCTCTCCTAGCACAGATACGCAGTATTTT. This translates into CASSPQGSPSTDTQYF.

In regard to this clonotype: An end of the junction does not agree with germline; a read error may underlie this. The chain employs TRBV12-3 or TRBV12-4 and TRBJ2-5; possibly TRBD1 for D (5 bases). There are 14 residues in the CDR3. The CDR3 reads CACSLQAHQETQYF. CDR3 DNA: TGTGCCTGCAGTTTACAGGCGCACCAAGAGACCCAGTACTTC.

A note on this clonotype: Since a much larger clone is just one base distant, this may be a read error. This rearrangement joins TRBV29-1 to TRBJ1-2, with 7 positions matching TRBD1. CDR3 length equals 15 residues. V gave up 3 bases and J gave up 2 bases; unmatched junction bases: 9. Germline V CDR1 and CDR2: SQVTM, ANQGSEA. The CDR3 loop reads CSVDPVTGVNYGYTF. The DNA of the CDR3 is TGCAGCGTTGACCCCGTTACAGGGGTCAACTATGGCTACACCTTC.

The J gene is TRBJ2-7, the V gene TRBV5-1; 7 bases map to TRBD1. This CDR3 contains 17 residues. Looked up from germline, CDR1 is SGHRS and CDR2 is YFSETQ. V lost 4 bases and J lost 1; bases outside the gene matches: 14. The CDR3 DNA reads TGCGCCAGCAGCGAAGGGGACAGCCACCCTCCTTCCTACGAGCAGTACTTC. Its protein is CASSEGDSHPPSYEQYF.